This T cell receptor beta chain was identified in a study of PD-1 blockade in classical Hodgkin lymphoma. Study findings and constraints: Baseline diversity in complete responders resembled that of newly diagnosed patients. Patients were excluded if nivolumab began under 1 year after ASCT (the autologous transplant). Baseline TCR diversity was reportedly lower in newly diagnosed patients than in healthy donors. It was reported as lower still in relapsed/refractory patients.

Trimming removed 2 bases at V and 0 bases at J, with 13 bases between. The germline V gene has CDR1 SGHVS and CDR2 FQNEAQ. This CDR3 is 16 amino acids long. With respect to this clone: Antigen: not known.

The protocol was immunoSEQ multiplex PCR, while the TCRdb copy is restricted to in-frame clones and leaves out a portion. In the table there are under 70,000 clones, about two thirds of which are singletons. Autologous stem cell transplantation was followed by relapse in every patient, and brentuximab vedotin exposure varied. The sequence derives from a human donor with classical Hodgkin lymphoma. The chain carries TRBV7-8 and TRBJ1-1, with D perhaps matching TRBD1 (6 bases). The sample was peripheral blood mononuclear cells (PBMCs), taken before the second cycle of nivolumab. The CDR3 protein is CASSLSGAPMNTEAFF. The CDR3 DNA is TGTGCCAGCAGCTTATCGGGGGCCCCCATGAACACTGAAGCTTTCTTT.